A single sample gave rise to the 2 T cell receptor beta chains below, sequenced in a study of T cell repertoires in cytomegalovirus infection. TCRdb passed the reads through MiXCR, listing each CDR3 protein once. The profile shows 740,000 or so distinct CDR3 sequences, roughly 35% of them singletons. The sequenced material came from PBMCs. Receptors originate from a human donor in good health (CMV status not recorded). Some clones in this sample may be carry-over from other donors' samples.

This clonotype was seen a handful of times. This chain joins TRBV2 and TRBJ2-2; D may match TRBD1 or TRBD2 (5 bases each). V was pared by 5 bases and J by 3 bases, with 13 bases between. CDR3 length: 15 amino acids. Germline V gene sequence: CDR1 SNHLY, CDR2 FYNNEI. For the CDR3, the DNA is TGTGCCAGCAGTTTCCTGGGGGTATACACCGGGGAGCTGTTTTTT. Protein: CASSFLGVYTGELFF.

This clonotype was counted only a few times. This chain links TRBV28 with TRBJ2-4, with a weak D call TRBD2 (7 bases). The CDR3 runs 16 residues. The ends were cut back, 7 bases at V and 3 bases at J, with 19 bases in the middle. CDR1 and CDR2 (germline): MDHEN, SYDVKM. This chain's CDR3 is CASTQGSGKGKNIQYF. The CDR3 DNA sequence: TGTGCCAGCACCCAGGGGAGCGGGAAAGGCAAAAACATTCAGTACTTC.